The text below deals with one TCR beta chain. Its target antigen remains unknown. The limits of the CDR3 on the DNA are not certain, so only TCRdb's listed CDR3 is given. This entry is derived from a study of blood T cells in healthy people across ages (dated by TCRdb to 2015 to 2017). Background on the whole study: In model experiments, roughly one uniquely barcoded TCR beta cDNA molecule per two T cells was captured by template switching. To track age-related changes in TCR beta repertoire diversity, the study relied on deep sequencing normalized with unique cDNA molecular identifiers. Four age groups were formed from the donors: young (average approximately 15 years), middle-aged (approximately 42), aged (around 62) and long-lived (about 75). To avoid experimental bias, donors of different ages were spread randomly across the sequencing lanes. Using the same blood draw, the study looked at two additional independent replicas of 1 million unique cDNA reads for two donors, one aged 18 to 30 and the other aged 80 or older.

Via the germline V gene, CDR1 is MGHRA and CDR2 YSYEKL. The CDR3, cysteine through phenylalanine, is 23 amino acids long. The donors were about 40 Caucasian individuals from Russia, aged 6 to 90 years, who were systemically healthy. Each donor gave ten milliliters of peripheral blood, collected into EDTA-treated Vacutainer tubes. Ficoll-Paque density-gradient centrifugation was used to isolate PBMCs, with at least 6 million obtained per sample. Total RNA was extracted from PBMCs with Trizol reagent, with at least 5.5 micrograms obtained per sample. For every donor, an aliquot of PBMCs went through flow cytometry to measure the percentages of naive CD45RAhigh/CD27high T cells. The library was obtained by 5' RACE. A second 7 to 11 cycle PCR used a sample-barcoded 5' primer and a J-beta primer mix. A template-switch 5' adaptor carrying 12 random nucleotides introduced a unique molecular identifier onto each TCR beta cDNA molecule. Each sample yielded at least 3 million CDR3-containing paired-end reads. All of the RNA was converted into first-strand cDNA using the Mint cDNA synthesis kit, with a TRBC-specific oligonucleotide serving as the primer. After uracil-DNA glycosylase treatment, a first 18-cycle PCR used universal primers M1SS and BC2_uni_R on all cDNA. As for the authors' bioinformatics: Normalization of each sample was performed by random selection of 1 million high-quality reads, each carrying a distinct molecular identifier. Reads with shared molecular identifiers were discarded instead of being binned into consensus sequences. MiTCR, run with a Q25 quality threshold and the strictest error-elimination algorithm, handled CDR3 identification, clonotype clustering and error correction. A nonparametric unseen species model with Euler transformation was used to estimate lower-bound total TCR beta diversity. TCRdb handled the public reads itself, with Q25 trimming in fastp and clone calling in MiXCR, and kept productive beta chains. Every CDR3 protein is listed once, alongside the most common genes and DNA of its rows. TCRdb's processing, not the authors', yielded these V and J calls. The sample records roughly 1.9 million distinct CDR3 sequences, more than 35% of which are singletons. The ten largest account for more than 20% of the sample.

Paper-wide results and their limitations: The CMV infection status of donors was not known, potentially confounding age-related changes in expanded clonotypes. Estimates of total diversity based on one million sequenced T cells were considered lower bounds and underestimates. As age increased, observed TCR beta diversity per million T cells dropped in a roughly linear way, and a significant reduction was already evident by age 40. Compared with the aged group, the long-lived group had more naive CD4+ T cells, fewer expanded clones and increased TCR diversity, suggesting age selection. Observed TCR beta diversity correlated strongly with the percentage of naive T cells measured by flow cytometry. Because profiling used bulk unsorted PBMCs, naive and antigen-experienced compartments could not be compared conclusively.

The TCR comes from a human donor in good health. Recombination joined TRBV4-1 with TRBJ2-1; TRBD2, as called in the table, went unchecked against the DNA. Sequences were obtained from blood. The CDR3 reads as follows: CAGSQDKGSPLHFGNGAYNEQFF.